This T cell receptor (beta chain) is drawn from a study of blood T cell repertoires in COVID-19 (dated by TCRdb to 2018 to 2021). Background for the entire study: The collaborator samples originated in the United States, Italy and Spain and spanned the acute and convalescent phases of COVID-19. HLA class I and class II types, where available, came from metadata supplied by the sample provider rather than from assay-based typing. Sample metadata almost always included a de-identified subject ID, COVID-19 status, age in years and sex. Deeply sampled blood TCRbeta repertoires from subjects exposed to, actively infected with, or recovered from COVID-19 were included in the dataset. The prospective study material was composed of cDNA or gDNA derived from T cells, B-cell-depleted T cells, or PBMCs. The samples were drawn from two sources: the first 160 participants of the ongoing ImmuneRACE study, and fewer than 1,500 subjects contributed by 6 global collaborators. A freely available public database, intended as a resource for researchers studying the immune response to SARS-CoV-2, is where the repertoires were released.

One collaborating source in Seattle enrolled patients during active infection and followed them longitudinally through the course of disease. Whole blood was collected in K2EDTA tubes by collaborating institutions according to the institutions' own protocols. Collaborator samples were shipped for TCRbeta analysis as frozen whole blood, isolated PBMCs, or DNA extracted from either sample type. A note on this clone: Its antigen is still unknown. Base qualities are not recorded, but no much larger clone differs from it by a single base.

The paper as a whole reports these results and caveats: The quantity of clinical and demographic metadata differed by source and by participant and was supplied without curation.

CDR1 and CDR2 are drawn from the germline V gene: SGHAT, FQNNGV. Trimmed from V: 1 base; trimmed from J: 4 bases; junction bases lacking a gene match: 6. The cysteine opens and the phenylalanine closes a CDR3 of 16 amino acids. Only CDR3 DNA remains: 48 bases, in frame from the first base. The immunoSEQ Assay, a bias-controlled multiplex PCR, was used to amplify TCRbeta CDR3 regions from genomic DNA. As for how the authors treated the data: The number of nucleated cells in each sample was estimated from the amplification of reference gene primers within the assay. To quantify the absolute abundance of each unique TCRbeta CDR3 rearrangement, sequence reads were collapsed and filtered. For each sample, productive Simpson clonality was calculated by taking the square root of Simpson's diversity index across productive rearrangements. TCRdb took this table from immuneACCESS and kept in-frame rearrangements with V and J called. Such tables lack part of the clones; where checked against another copy, unresolved V genes explain under half of the gap, and the rest is unexplained. V and J calls plus clone size are reproduced from that table; the DNA served to infer D and trimming. The sample profile shows a few hundred thousand clones; 88% of them were found once. The top ten hold roughly a sixth of the sample.

The specimen was peripheral blood. This sequence originates from a man aged 50 or older with COVID-19, enrolled during active disease. The sequence joins TRBV11-2 to TRBJ2-3; 9 central nucleotides agree with TRBD2. The DNA sequence follows: TGTGCCAGCAGCTTAGCCCCTAGCGGGAATGCAGATACGCAGTATTTT. Its protein is CASSLAPSGNADTQYF.